This TCR beta chain was recorded in a study of T cells in Graves' hyperthyroidism and ophthalmopathy. Template material for amplifying TCR beta CDR3 regions consisted of RNA transcripts. In the first-round RT-PCR of the TCR CDR3, the HTBI primer set was used. TCRdb used MiXCR to reprocess the multiplex PCR reads, holding one entry per CDR3 protein. The table includes 600,000 or so distinct CDR3 sequences, approximately 15% detected once. Ophthalmopathy cases scored 3 or more on the Clinical Activity Score and 4 or more on NOSPECS grade, with duration below 3 months. The diagnostic basis comprised clinical symptoms, serum thyroxine and TRAb, thyroid ultrasound and orbital computed tomography. 10 ml of fresh peripheral blood supplied the PBMCs. The V segment lost 7 bases and the J segment 0 bases; nucleotides outside the gene matches: 7. CDR3 length: 18 amino acids. Germline V gene sequence: CDR1 LGHNA, CDR2 YSLEER.

This clonotype was seen a few times. Sequencing was carried out using blood. V usage is TRBV4-3 and J usage is TRBJ2-2; 14 positions agree with TRBD2. This sequence was found in a woman between 18 and 30 years old with Graves' ophthalmopathy. The CDR3 nucleotides are TGCGCCAGCAATCCGGGACTAGCGGGAGCGGCGAACACCGGGGAGCTGTTTTTT. It translates to CASNPGLAGAANTGELFF.